Presented here are 23 T cell receptor beta chains from one specimen sequenced in a study of cytomegalovirus exposure and HLA in healthy donors. 60 Vbeta and 13 Jbeta primers were used in PCR. The repertoire was sequenced with immunoSEQ multiplex PCR; TCRdb's copy has only in-frame clones and lacks some. The sample consists of about 100,000 clones, 70% to 90% of them appearing once. Sequencing was performed on PBMCs. These receptors were collected from a man aged 40-50 years in good health and CMV-seronegative.

This chain joins TRBV19 and TRBJ2-7; D unclear. The ends were cut back, 1 base at V and 0 bases at J, with 4 bases in the middle. The V gene's germline CDR1 is LNHDA and CDR2 SQIVND (reference sequence). The CDR3 has 13 residues. CDR3 nucleotides: TGTGCCAGTAGTATAGGTCTCTCCTACGAGCAGTACTTC. The encoded protein is CASSIGLSYEQYF.

The V gene is TRBV5-6, the J gene TRBJ1-2, with TRBD1 matching 10 bases. The CDR3 has 15 residues. V shed 4 bases, J shed 5 bases, and the junction held 8 bases outside the gene matches. Germline lookup yields CDR1 SGHDT and CDR2 YYEEEE. The CDR3 sequence is CASSPRTGGLYGYTF. The CDR3 bases are TGTGCCAGCAGCCCACGGACAGGGGGTCTTTATGGCTACACCTTC.

The rearrangement uses TRBV28 and TRBJ1-1; D perhaps matches TRBD1 (6 bases). Trimming left V 3 bases short and J 3 bases short, with 14 bases between. The CDR3 length is 15 residues. The germline CDR1 and CDR2 sequences are MDHEN and SYDVKM. The CDR3 DNA reads as TGTGCCAGCAGTTTCACTTGGGGACAACACACTGAAGCTTTCTTT. Its protein product is CASSFTWGQHTEAFF.

This clone was found a few times. The chain recombines TRBV5-1 with TRBJ1-1, with D hard to call. The CDR3 spans 13 residues. In germline, CDR1 is SGHRS, CDR2 YFSETQ. V lost 2 bases and J 1 base, leaving 6 bases between the germline ends. As DNA, the CDR3 is TGCGCCAGCAGCTTTGGAGGGAACACTGAAGCTTTCTTT. Encoded protein: CASSFGGNTEAFF.

The chain carries TRBV12-5 and TRBJ2-2, with TRBD1 identical over 7 bases. The junction had 2 bases not matched to a gene; V was cut back by 4 bases and J by 9 bases. Germline CDR1 reads LGHNT; CDR2 reads FRNRAP. CDR3 length equals 12 residues. The CDR3, as DNA: TGTGCTAGTGGTTCGGGACAGCGGGAGCTGTTTTTT. Its translation is CASGSGQRELFF.

This rearrangement joins TRBV19 to TRBJ2-3, with 8 nucleotides matching TRBD2. J was trimmed by 3 bases and V by 1 base; bases with no gene match: 6. The CDR3 is 16 residues long. Germline values: CDR1 LNHDA, CDR2 SQIVND (reference sequence). The DNA of the CDR3 is TGTGCCAGTAGTATAGTTAGCGGGGACATAACAGATACGCAGTATTTT. Residues: CASSIVSGDITDTQYF. The variable domain in full, completed from reference TRBV19 and TRBJ2-3, reads DGGITQSPKYLFRKEGQNVTLSCEQNLNHDAMYWYRQDPGQGLRLIYYSQIVNDFQKGDIAEGYSVSREKKESFPLTVTSAQKNPTAFYLCASSIVSGDITDTQYFGPGTRLTVL.

As to this clone: One end of the junction varies from germline; a read error may be responsible. The chain is built from TRBV7-7 and TRBJ2-2; 8 bases map to TRBD1. The CDR3 runs 16 residues. Looked up from germline, CDR1 is SSHAT and CDR2 is FNYEAQ (reference sequence). DNA for the CDR3: TGTGCTAGCAGCTTAGACAGGGGAGGTGACACCGGGGAGCTGTTTTTT. It is translated as CASSLDRGGDTGELFF.

The chain has TRBV25-1 and TRBJ1-5; TRBD1 matches 7 bases. J gave up 0 bases and V 5 bases, and 4 bases lay outside the gene matches. There are 15 residues in the CDR3. The V gene's germline CDR1 is MGHDK and CDR2 SYGVNS. The CDR3 reads CASSRDSHSNQPQHF. For the CDR3, the DNA is TGTGCCAGCAGTCGGGACAGTCATAGCAATCAGCCCCAGCATTTT.

V and J are TRBV6-5 and TRBJ2-7; no clear D. The length of the CDR3 is 15 residues. Germline values: CDR1 MNHEY, CDR2 SVGAGI. Trimming shortened V by 0 bases and J by 0 bases, and 9 bases separated the two germline ends. CDR3 sequence: CASSYSSRVSYEQYF. CDR3 nucleotide sequence: TGTGCCAGCAGTTACTCGTCACGGGTCTCCTACGAGCAGTACTTC.

The chain carries TRBV5-6 and TRBJ2-7; a possible D gene is TRBD2 (6 bases). The germline CDR1 and CDR2 sequences are SGHDT and YYEEEE. Trimming stripped 4 bases from V and 3 bases from J, with 20 bases between. The CDR3 has 16 amino acids. The CDR3 sequence: CASSPGVESFYYEQYF. The CDR3 nucleotides are TGTGCCAGCAGCCCGGGGGTTGAATCCTTCTACTACGAGCAGTACTTC.

This chain joins TRBV13 and TRBJ2-2; a possible D gene is TRBD2 (7 bases). V lost 8 bases and J lost 4, with 14 bases in between. The germline CDR1 and CDR2 sequences are PRHDT and FYEKMQ (reference sequence). The CDR3 contains 14 residues. CDR3 coding DNA: TGTGCCAGCTCAAGGGGGGGGTTCACCGGGGAGCTGTTTTTT. Amino acid sequence: CASSRGGFTGELFF.

A single count supports this clone. The V call is TRBV6-6, the J call TRBJ1-6; D perhaps matches TRBD1 (5 bases). The CDR3 length is 13 residues. V was clipped by 4 bases and J by 6 bases, with 7 bases between them. Germline CDR1 and CDR2: MNHNY and SVGAGI (reference sequence). In nucleotides, the CDR3 is TGTGCCAGCAGTTCGCAGGGTAATTCACCCCTCCACTTT. This codes for CASSSQGNSPLHF.

The J gene is TRBJ2-5, the V gene TRBV30, with unresolved D. V lost 2 bases and J lost 14, with 18 bases in between. CDR1 and CDR2 from the germline V gene are GTSNPN and SVGIG (reference sequence). The CDR3 loop spans 12 amino acids. Here the CDR3 reads CAWSPLNRVAYF. The DNA for the CDR3 is TGTGCCTGGAGTCCTCTAAACCGGGTCGCTTACTTC.

Concerning this clone itself: A read error may account for a junction end that differs from germline. The chain is built from TRBV5-1 and TRBJ1-2; D may be TRBD1 (5 bases). The CDR3 contains 13 residues. In germline, CDR1 is SGHRS, CDR2 YFSETQ. The CDR3 here is CASSLAAGNGYTF. In DNA form, the CDR3 reads TGCGCCAGCAGCTTGGCGGCAGGGAATGGCTACACCTTT. The full variable domain, in which reference TRBV5-1 and TRBJ1-2 provide the parts outside the CDR3, is KAGVTQTPRYLIKTRGQQVTLSCSPISGHRSVSWYQQTPGQGLQFLFEYFSETQRNKGNFPGRFSGRQFSNSRSEMNVSTLELGDSALYLCASSLAAGNGYTFGSGTRLTVV.

V is TRBV9 and J is TRBJ2-5; 11 nucleotides line up with TRBD2. Germline V gene lookup returns CDR1 SGDLS and CDR2 YYNGEE. V gave up 4 bases and J gave up 4 bases; unmatched junction bases: 6. The CDR3 covers 15 residues. In DNA, the CDR3 is TGTGCCAGCAGCTTTAGCGGGGGGGCCTTAGAGACCCAGTACTTC. This translates into CASSFSGGALETQYF.

This chain connects TRBV7-6 to TRBJ1-5, with 8 nucleotides matching TRBD1. V dropped 4 bases and J dropped 7; count of bases not matched to a gene: 9. CDR3 length equals 15 residues. Germline V lookup: CDR1 SGHVS, CDR2 FNYEAQ. DNA of the CDR3: TGTGCCAGCAGCTCGGTCAGGGGGCGCGGGCAGCCCCAGCATTTT. It yields the protein CASSSVRGRGQPQHF.

The chain has TRBV30 and TRBJ2-3; 13 bases match TRBD2. CDR3 length equals 16 residues. Germline-derived CDR1 and CDR2 are GTSNPN and SVGIG (reference sequence). The V segment lost 1 base and the J segment 2 bases; nucleotides outside the gene matches: 3. CDR3 nucleotides: TGTGCCTGGAGTGCGGGACTAGCGGGGAACACAGATACGCAGTATTTT. This gives the protein CAWSAGLAGNTDTQYF.

As DNA, the CDR3 is TGTGCCAGTAGTATAAGAGTGCCTCGCTATGGCTACACCTTC. It is translated as CASSIRVPRYGYTF. This sequence joins TRBV19 and TRBJ1-2; no reliable D call. Trimming removed 2 bases at V and 4 bases at J, with 11 bases between. CDR3 length: 14 residues. Germline values: CDR1 LNHDA, CDR2 SQIVND (reference sequence).

This clone came up a few times. The chain combines TRBV5-5 with TRBJ2-5, with 11 bases lining up with TRBD1. Per the germline V gene, CDR1 is SGHKS and CDR2 is YYEKEE (reference sequence). V lost 2 bases, J lost 5 bases, and 14 bases stayed unmatched. This CDR3 is 18 amino acids long. CDR3 DNA sequence: TGTGCCAGCAGCTTCGTCGGGCTGGGGACAGGGGGTCGTGAGACCCAGTACTTC. Amino acid sequence: CASSFVGLGTGGRETQYF. Combining the CDR3 with reference TRBV5-5 and TRBJ2-5 gives the whole variable domain DAGVTQSPTHLIKTRGQQVTLRCSPISGHKSVSWYQQVLGQGPQFIFQYYEKEERGRGNFPDRFSARQFPNYSSELNVNALLLGDSALYLCASSFVGLGTGGRETQYFGPGTRLLVL.

The chain couples TRBV29-1 to TRBJ1-4; 8 bases are a match to TRBD1. V lost 4 bases, J lost 8 bases, and 9 bases stayed unmatched. CDR1 and CDR2 (germline): SQVTM, ANQGSEA. The CDR3 covers 14 residues. The CDR3 sequence is CSVAEWTGNEKLFF. Written as DNA, the CDR3 is TGCAGCGTTGCCGAATGGACAGGGAACGAAAAACTGTTTTTT.

CDR3 DNA sequence: TGTGCCAGTAGTGCCGGACAGGGGGGGACTAGCAATCAGCCCCAGCATTTT. Translating it yields CASSAGQGGTSNQPQHF. V gene TRBV19 combines with J gene TRBJ1-5; 10 positions match TRBD1. There are 17 residues in the CDR3. V lost 5 bases to trimming and J lost 0 bases; unmatched junction nucleotides: 7. In germline, CDR1 is LNHDA, CDR2 SQIVND (reference sequence). The variable domain in full, completed from reference TRBV19 and TRBJ1-5, reads DGGITQSPKYLFRKEGQNVTLSCEQNLNHDAMYWYRQDPGQGLRLIYYSQIVNDFQKGDIAEGYSVSREKKESFPLTVTSAQKNPTAFYLCASSAGQGGTSNQPQHFGDGTRLSIL.

The chain uses TRBV5-1 and TRBJ2-1; TRBD1 matches at 10 bases. Germline CDR1 and CDR2: SGHRS and YFSETQ. This CDR3 has 17 amino acids. Trimming cost V 4 bases and J 6 bases; bases outside gene matches: 13. The DNA of the CDR3 is TGCGCCAGCAGCCCGTCCAGAGGGACAGGGGTTCGCAATGAGCAGTTCTTC. It is translated as CASSPSRGTGVRNEQFF.

This chain joins TRBV10-3 and TRBJ2-5; 7 bases agree with TRBD2. From germline, CDR1 is ENHRY and CDR2 SYGVKD. This CDR3 has 10 residues. V lost 11 bases, J lost 9 bases, and 6 bases stayed unmatched. CDR3 amino acids: CAAGAGAQYF. The CDR3 DNA reads as TGTGCCGCGGGAGCAGGAGCCCAGTACTTC.